The rows below give T cell receptor beta chains drawn from one sample of a study of beta chain features in type 1 diabetes. Produced via immunoSEQ multiplex PCR; TCRdb's table is partial and in-frame only. The repertoire consists of about 220,000 clones, with approximately 11% occurring once and the leading ten covering 1% to 1.5%. The sequencing input was central memory CD4+ T cells from blood. All receptors derive from a young man in good health. The CDR3 runs from the conserved cysteine through the conserved F or W. The D gene is left open where the match is weak. Not all rows give a size; the values are once, few, many and, for expanded clones, a class.

few	TRBV29-1	TRBD1	TRBJ2-2	TGCAGCGTGCAACGGACAGGGGGCTCGGCCGGGGAGCTGTTTTTT	CSVQRTGGSAGELFF
-	TRBV4-3	TRBD1	TRBJ2-7	TGCGCCAGCAGCCAAGATTCCGGGGACAGGGTAGGGGAGCAGTACTTC	CASSQDSGDRVGEQYF
many	TRBV13	-	TRBJ2-7	TGTGCCAGCAGCTTAGGTGGACCCTACGAGCAGTACTTC	CASSLGGPYEQYF
-	TRBV7-2	-	TRBJ2-7	TGTGCCAGCAAGGGGTTCAGGGGCTACGAGCAGTACTTC	CASKGFRGYEQYF
few	TRBV28	-	TRBJ2-7	TGTGCCAGCAGTGCCGGGGGCCAAAGGGCCATACGCGAGCAGTACTTC	CASSAGGQRAIREQYF
-	TRBV7-8	-	TRBJ2-5	TGTGCCAGCAGTCACTTAGAGTTGTGGGAGACCCAGTACTTC	CASSHLELWETQYF
-	TRBV19	-	TRBJ2-1	TGTGCCAGTAGTAGAGCGGACGAGCAGTTCTTC	CASSRADEQFF
few	TRBV7-7	-	TRBJ2-5	TGTGCTAGCAGCCAGGGGGGGGTCCAAGAGACCCAGTACTTC	CASSQGGVQETQYF
-	TRBV7-3	TRBD1	TRBJ2-1	TGTGCCAGCGGCCGGACAGGAAACGGTGAGCAGTTCTTC	CASGRTGNGEQFF
few	TRBV4-2	TRBD1	TRBJ2-7	TGTGCCAGCAGCCAGACCCGACAGGGGGAATACGAGCAGTACTTC	CASSQTRQGEYEQYF
few	TRBV28	-	TRBJ1-4	TGTGCCAGCAGTCCCACGGGGGCTTTCTTGGCAAAACTGTTTTTT	CASSPTGAFLAKLFF
-	TRBV14	TRBD2	TRBJ2-1	TGTGCCAGCAGCCCGAGTAGCGGGAGTCGAAGCAATGAGCAGTTCTTC	CASSPSSGSRSNEQFF
-	TRBV9	-	TRBJ2-3	TGTGCCAGCAGCCCTAAGGAGGGGGCGCAAAGAGATACGCAGTATTTT	CASSPKEGAQRDTQYF
few	TRBV4-3	-	TRBJ2-5	TGCGCCAGCAGCCAAGATTTCGAGACCCAGTACTTC	CASSQDFETQYF
few	TRBV27	-	TRBJ2-1	TGTGCGGGGAAGATACACAACAATGAGCAGTTCTTC	CAGKIHNNEQFF
-	TRBV5-6	-	TRBJ2-3	TGTGCCACCTCACCTCTAAGCGGACCAGATACGCAGTATTTT	CATSPLSGPDTQYF
-	TRBV4-3	-	TRBJ2-2	TGCGCCAGCAGCCCCGTAGTTGGAAACACCGGGGAGCTGTTTTTT	CASSPVVGNTGELFF
few	TRBV10-3	TRBD2	TRBJ2-3	TGTGCCATCAGTGGACACTGGACTAGCGGAAGCACAGATACGCAGTATTTT	CAISGHWTSGSTDTQYF
few	TRBV29-1	-	TRBJ2-3	TGCAGCGTTGATCCCGGGACAGATACGCAGTATTTT	CSVDPGTDTQYF
-	TRBV15	TRBD1	TRBJ1-1	TGTGCCACCAGCGCCGGTTGGGGGACAGGGGTTGGAGGGACTGAAGCTTTCTTT	CATSAGWGTGVGGTEAFF
few	TRBV7-8	TRBD2	TRBJ2-3	TGTGCCAGCAGCGCTACTAGCGGGAGGGCCACAGATACGCAGTATTTT	CASSATSGRATDTQYF
few	TRBV2	-	TRBJ2-4	TGTGCCAGCAGTAATAACGCTAGAAACATTCAGTACTTC	CASSNNARNIQYF
-	TRBV7-9	TRBD2	TRBJ2-1	TGTGCCAGCAGTAGCGGGAGCTACAATGAGCAGTTCTTC	CASSSGSYNEQFF
few	TRBV30	-	TRBJ2-5	TGTGCCTGGAGTGCTAGACTAGGCGAGACCCAGTACTTC	CAWSARLGETQYF
-	TRBV19	-	TRBJ2-5	TGTGCCAGTAGTATAGCCGGGGAGACCCAGTACTTC	CASSIAGETQYF
few	TRBV14	-	TRBJ1-1	TGTGCCAGCAGCCCACCGGGGACGATGAAGAACACTGAAGCTTTCTTT	CASSPPGTMKNTEAFF
-	TRBV29-1	TRBD2	TRBJ2-1	TGCAGCGTTGACCCTACTCCGGGACTAGCGTACCTTTACAATGAGCAGTTCTTC	CSVDPTPGLAYLYNEQFF
many	TRBV27	-	TRBJ2-1	TGTGCCAGCAGTTTCTCTCGGAGTGAGCAGTTCTTC	CASSFSRSEQFF
few	TRBV15	-	TRBJ2-7	TGTGCCACCAGCAGAGACTTCTACGAGCAGTACTTC	CATSRDFYEQYF
few	TRBV5-4	TRBD1	TRBJ1-6	TGTGCCAGCAGCCCCAGACAGGGGGAATCACCCCTCCACTTT	CASSPRQGESPLHF
few	TRBV29-1	-	TRBJ2-5	TGCAGCGTGACCCCGAGCCTGTGGGGTCAAGAGACCCAGTACTTC	CSVTPSLWGQETQYF
-	TRBV2	-	TRBJ1-2	TGTGCCAGCAGGACAGGAGACAGTAACTATGGCTACACCTTC	CASRTGDSNYGYTF
few	TRBV5-1	TRBD2	TRBJ2-1	TGCGCCAGCAGACCGACTAGCGGTGGGGCCTACAATGAGCAGTTCTTC	CASRPTSGGAYNEQFF
-	TRBV6-5	-	TRBJ1-5	TGTGCCAGCACTGAGTATTGGAGCAATCAGCCCCAGCATTTT	CASTEYWSNQPQHF
-	TRBV15	TRBD2	TRBJ2-3	TGTGCCACCAGCAGAGAGACTAGCTTCGCAGATACGCAGTATTTT	CATSRETSFADTQYF
few	TRBV5-4	-	TRBJ1-3	TGTGCCAGCAGCTTGGCCGTGGGCCCCGGTTACACCATATATTTT	CASSLAVGPGYTIYF
few	TRBV5-6	-	TRBJ1-3	TGTGCCAGCAGCTCGTACGGGGCTAGCCGAGGATACACCATATATTTT	CASSSYGASRGYTIYF
few	TRBV29-1	TRBD2	TRBJ2-1	TGCAGCGTCGGGACTAGCGCATACAATGAGCAGTTCTTC	CSVGTSAYNEQFF
-	TRBV19	TRBD1	TRBJ2-1	TGTGCCAGTAGCACAGGGGGTTATTACAATGAGCAGTTCTTC	CASSTGGYYNEQFF
-	TRBV2	-	TRBJ1-1	TGTGCCAGCAGCCTGCAGGGTGACACTGAAGCTTTCTTT	CASSLQGDTEAFF
-	TRBV15	-	TRBJ2-7	TGTGCCACCAGCAGAGATCTGGGAGGGGGCTACGAGCAGTACTTC	CATSRDLGGGYEQYF
many	TRBV21-1	-	TRBJ2-5	TGTGCCAGCAGGGTGGAGACCCAGTACTTC	CASRVETQYF
-	TRBV5-6	TRBD1	TRBJ2-5	TGTGCCAGCAGCTTTGGGACAGGGGTCCAAGAGACCCAGTACTTC	CASSFGTGVQETQYF
-	TRBV4-3	TRBD1	TRBJ1-1	TGCGCCAGCAGCCAGGCACAGGGGGTTGAAGCTTTCTTT	CASSQAQGVEAFF
few	TRBV5-4	-	TRBJ2-2	TGTGCCAGCAGCTTGGGAGGGAGAAGGGACACCGGGGAGCTGTTTTTT	CASSLGGRRDTGELFF
few	TRBV29-1	TRBD1	TRBJ2-4	TGCAGCGTAGGACAGGGGTCAGCCAAAAACATTCAGTACTTC	CSVGQGSAKNIQYF
few	TRBV28	TRBD1	TRBJ1-2	TGTGCCAGCAGTACCGGGACAGTTAACTATGGCTACACCTTC	CASSTGTVNYGYTF
once	TRBV5-4	TRBD1	TRBJ2-1	TGTGCCAGCAGCGACCGGACAGGGGAGAATGAGCAGTTCTTC	CASSDRTGENEQFF
many	TRBV9	-	TRBJ2-2	TGTGCCAGCGGTCCCAGGGAGAACACCGGGGAGCTGTTTTTT	CASGPRENTGELFF
few	TRBV25-1	-	TRBJ2-1	TGTGCCAGCAGTGAAGAGCGGACGGGGGACAATGAGCAGTTCTTC	CASSEERTGDNEQFF
few	TRBV29-1	-	TRBJ2-7	TGCAGCGTTGAAGTTCCCCAGGGTTCTGGGGAGCAGTACTTC	CSVEVPQGSGEQYF
few	TRBV4-1	-	TRBJ1-4	TGCGCCAGCAGCCAAGTGCCAGCTTCATATGAAAAACTGTTTTTT	CASSQVPASYEKLFF
-	TRBV5-6	-	TRBJ2-5	TGTGCCAGCGGGTACGGGGAGACCCAGTACTTC	CASGYGETQYF